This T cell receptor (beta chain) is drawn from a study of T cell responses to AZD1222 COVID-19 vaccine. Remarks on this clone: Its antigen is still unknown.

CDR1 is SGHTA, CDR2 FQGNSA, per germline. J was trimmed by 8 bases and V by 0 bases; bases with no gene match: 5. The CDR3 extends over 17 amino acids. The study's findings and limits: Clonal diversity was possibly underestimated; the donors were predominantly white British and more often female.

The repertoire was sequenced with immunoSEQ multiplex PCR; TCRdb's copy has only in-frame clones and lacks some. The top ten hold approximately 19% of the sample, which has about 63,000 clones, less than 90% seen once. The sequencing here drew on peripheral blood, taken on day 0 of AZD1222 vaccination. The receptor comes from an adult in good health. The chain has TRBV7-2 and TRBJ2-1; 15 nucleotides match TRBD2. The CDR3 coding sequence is TGTGCCAGCAGCTTAGCCCGGACTAGCGGGGGGGCCGATGAGCAGTTCTTC. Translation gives CASSLARTSGGADEQFF.